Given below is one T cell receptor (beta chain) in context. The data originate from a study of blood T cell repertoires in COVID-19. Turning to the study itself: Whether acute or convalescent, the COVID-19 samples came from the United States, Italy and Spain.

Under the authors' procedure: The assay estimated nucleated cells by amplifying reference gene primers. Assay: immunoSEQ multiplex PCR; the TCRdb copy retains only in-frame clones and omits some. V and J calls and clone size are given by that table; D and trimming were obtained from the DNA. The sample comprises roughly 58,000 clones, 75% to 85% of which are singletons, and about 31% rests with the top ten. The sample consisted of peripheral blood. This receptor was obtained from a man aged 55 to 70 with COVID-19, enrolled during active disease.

The CDR3 nucleotides are TGTGCCAGCAGCTTAGTAGTAGGGACTACCCCCTACGAGCAGTACTTC. This codes for CASSLVVGTTPYEQYF. The J gene is TRBJ2-7, the V gene TRBV7-8; 7 bases line up with TRBD2. Germline V lookup: CDR1 SGHVS, CDR2 FQNEAQ. CDR3 length equals 16 residues. Losses at the gene ends were 1 base for V and 2 bases for J; bases not matched to a gene: 8.